This TCR beta chain was captured by sequencing in a study of chemoradiotherapy in HPV16-positive cancers. Study-wide findings and caveats: Candidate HPV-specific clones and E7-related TCR motifs grew in tumor during treatment. HPV-specific T cells were functionally defined from only a couple of HPV16-positive patients. HPV-responsive T-cell expansion during chemoradiotherapy was linked to improved recurrence-free survival in HPV16-positive patients.

The table lists this clone with a few counts. Its specificity is not known. Over chemoradiotherapy, repertoires were sampled more than once. The CDR3 runs 16 residues. Germline CDR1 and CDR2: SGHDT and YYEEEE. The V and J ends lost 5 bases and 5 bases respectively, with 20 bases between them. TCRdb's table, derived via immunoSEQ multiplex PCR, lists solely in-frame clones and lacks some. The sample yields some 22,000 clones, about 90% seen once. The sequencing here drew on blood, taken from a patient who underwent chemoradiotherapy. The receptor was derived from a human donor with HPV-associated anogenital cancer. The rearrangement uses TRBV5-6 and TRBJ2-1; D not certain. CDR3 coding DNA: TGTGCCAGCAGTACCCAAGGTTCCCTAACGAACAATGAGCAGTTCTTC. It encodes CASSTQGSLTNNEQFF.